This T cell receptor beta chain was obtained from a study of shared clonotypes between healthy human individuals. Study background: Serving as donors were a couple of women and three men, whose ages spanned 18 to 49. Whole-study results and caveats: Clonotypes shared by all four donors outscored non-shared clonotypes in generation probability.

Clones were read by immunoSEQ multiplex PCR, and TCRdb kept only the in-frame ones, dropping some. The sample has under 2.5 million clones, 85% to 95% seen once; the top ten hold approximately 0.39%. For this clone: Its antigen is unknown.

CDR1 is SGHRS and CDR2 is YFSETQ in the germline V gene. The J segment lost 4 bases and the V segment lost 4 bases, leaving 8 bases of the junction unmatched. This CDR3 is 14 amino acids long. This receptor was identified in a man aged 18 to 30 in good health. Some clones in this sample may be carry-over from other donors' samples. The sequencing sample was made of naive CD4+ T cells from PBMCs. The subset was: CD45RA+ positively selected. V and J are TRBV5-1 and TRBJ2-7; 7 positions agree with TRBD1. This CDR3 is CASSKGQAVYEQYF. CDR3 nucleotides: TGCGCCAGCAGCAAAGGACAGGCTGTTTACGAGCAGTACTTC.